The text below deals with one T cell receptor beta chain. What it binds is not known. The repertoire was sequenced with immunoSEQ multiplex PCR; TCRdb's copy has only in-frame clones and lacks some. The sample lists some 100,000 clones, roughly 89% seen once, with around 15% in the top ten. This record comes from a study of T cell responses to AZD1222 COVID-19 vaccine. Whole-study results and caveats: There were repertoire samples only from the period after the peak T cell response.

The CDR3 has 11 residues. CDR1 and CDR2 from the germline V gene are DFQATT and SNEGSKA (reference sequence). V was shortened by 1 base and J by 6 bases, with 6 bases between the two germline ends. This specimen was peripheral blood, taken on day 0 of AZD1222 vaccination. The chain uses TRBV20-1 and TRBJ1-1; D is undetermined. The source of this sequence is an adult in good health. The CDR3 region has the DNA TGCAGTGCTAGAGTAGAACCTGAAGCTTTCTTT. This encodes CSARVEPEAFF.